The T cell receptor (beta chain) under discussion was sequenced for a study of PD-1 blockade in classical Hodgkin lymphoma. The repertoire was sequenced with immunoSEQ multiplex PCR; TCRdb's copy has only in-frame clones and lacks some. Found here are approximately 100,000 clones, about 89% of them singletons; the top ten hold around 6.6%. General study results and limits: Healthy donors reportedly exceeded newly diagnosed patients in baseline TCR diversity. Repertoire differences lack defined causes, possibly disease activity or prior therapy.

As to this clone: The antigen remains undetermined.

Trimming removed 8 bases at V and 0 bases at J, with 14 bases between. CDR1 and CDR2 from the germline V gene are SQVTM and ANQGSEA. CDR3 length equals 13 residues. Patients all relapsed after autologous stem cell transplantation, and there was variation in brentuximab vedotin exposure. This clonotype was obtained from a human donor with classical Hodgkin lymphoma. The chain has TRBV29-1 and TRBJ2-7; D is tentatively TRBD1 or TRBD2 (6 bases each). Material: peripheral blood mononuclear cells (PBMCs), obtained before the second cycle of nivolumab. CDR3: CSFVGGLSYEQYF. The CDR3 bases are TGCAGCTTCGTCGGGGGCCTCTCCTACGAGCAGTACTTC.